These 21 T cell receptor beta chains came from one sample sequenced in a study of T cell changes during pregnancy in multiple sclerosis. Repertoires were generated with immunoSEQ multiplex PCR, while TCRdb's copy carries only in-frame clones and drops some. The data show 90,000 to 150,000 clones, under 95% seen once. Sequenced material: peripheral blood, taken before pregnancy. Source of these receptors: a female donor with multiple sclerosis, enrolled in a pregnancy study.

The chain uses TRBV6-6 and TRBJ1-4; D might be TRBD1 (5 bases). Germline CDR1 MNHNY, CDR2 SVGAGI (reference sequence). This CDR3 is 14 amino acids long. Trimming left V 6 bases short and J 8 bases short, with 16 bases between. This CDR3 is CASSQGLPEEKLFF. CDR3 DNA: TGTGCCAGCAGCCAGGGCCTCCCCGAAGAAAAACTGTTTTTT.

This chain uses TRBV5-1 with TRBJ2-2, with TRBD2 identical over 7 bases. The CDR3 is 16 residues long. Per germline, CDR1 SGHRS and CDR2 YFSETQ. V was pared by 3 bases and J by 2 bases, with 7 bases of the junction left unmatched. DNA of the CDR3: TGCGCCAGCAGCTGGGAGGGAATTTCTAACACCGGGGAGCTGTTTTTT. It specifies CASSWEGISNTGELFF.

This chain uses TRBV9 with TRBJ2-2, with TRBD1 identical over 9 bases. Germline lookup yields CDR1 SGDLS and CDR2 YYNGEE. V shed 2 bases, J shed 4 bases, and the junction held 3 bases outside the gene matches. The CDR3 covers 15 residues. DNA of the CDR3: TGTGCCAGCAGCGTCGGGACAGGGAGCACCGGGGAGCTGTTTTTT. It is translated as CASSVGTGSTGELFF.

This rearrangement joins TRBV9 to TRBJ1-1; 9 bases align to TRBD1. The CDR3 length is 18 residues. The germline CDR1 and CDR2 sequences are SGDLS and YYNGEE. V dropped 5 bases and J dropped 2; count of bases not matched to a gene: 16. CDR3 region: CASSFLTGGTGGNTEAFF. The CDR3 DNA reads TGTGCCAGCAGTTTCCTGACAGGGGGGACGGGCGGTAACACTGAAGCTTTCTTT. The full variable domain, rest sourced from reference TRBV9 and TRBJ1-1, is DSGVTQTPKHLITATGQRVTLRCSPRSGDLSVYWYQQSLDQGLQFLIQYYNGEERAKGNILERFSAQQFPDLHSELNLSSLELGDSALYFCASSFLTGGTGGNTEAFFGQGTRLTVV.

The chain employs TRBV9 and TRBJ2-1; 12 positions match TRBD2. CDR1 and CDR2 (germline): SGDLS, YYNGEE. This CDR3 has 15 residues. J lost 3 bases, V lost 5 bases, and 3 bases had no gene match. CDR3 bases: TGTGCCAGCAGTCTAGCGGGAGGGCTCTACAATGAGCAGTTCTTC. Protein product: CASSLAGGLYNEQFF.

The rearrangement uses TRBV20-1 and TRBJ1-4; D is possibly TRBD1 (6 bases). The V end lost 5 bases, the J end lost 10 bases, and 11 bases lay between the germline ends. This CDR3 is built from 11 residues. Per germline, CDR1 DFQATT and CDR2 SNEGSKA (reference sequence). DNA for the CDR3: TGCAGTGCTCCGGGAGGGGGAAAACTGTTTTTT. This encodes CSAPGGGKLFF.

This sequence joins TRBV11-2 and TRBJ1-6; 7 bases align to TRBD1. The V gene end was trimmed by 5 bases and the J gene end by 3 bases; junction bases not matched to a gene: 4. Germline-derived CDR1 and CDR2 are SGHAT and FQNNGV. The CDR3 is made up of 15 amino acids. The CDR3 nucleotides read TGTGCCAGCAGCCCTCCAGGGGGCTATAATTCACCCCTCCACTTT. This codes for CASSPPGGYNSPLHF.

This rearrangement joins TRBV9 to TRBJ2-2; 7 bases agree with TRBD2. This CDR3 is built from 18 residues. Germline V lookup: CDR1 SGDLS, CDR2 YYNGEE. Trimming took 4 bases from V and 5 from J; bases not matched to a gene: 17. The CDR3 region is CASSPDIGLADYTGELFF. CDR3 coding DNA: TGTGCCAGCAGCCCGGACATAGGGCTAGCGGACTATACCGGGGAGCTGTTTTTT.

CDR3 coding DNA: TGTGCCAGTAGTATCACAGGCTCCTCAACCGCGTCGAGGTACACCTTC. Encoded protein: CASSITGSSTASRYTF. This rearrangement joins TRBV19 to TRBJ1-2; perhaps TRBD1 as D (5 bases). The CDR3 totals 16 residues. The V end was cut by 3 bases, the J end by 11 bases, with 25 bases between. Germline V gene data show CDR1 as LNHDA and CDR2 as SQIVND (reference sequence).

This chain joins TRBV5-8 and TRBJ1-2; a possible D gene is TRBD1 (5 bases). The ends were cut back, 3 bases at V and 8 bases at J, with 17 bases in the middle. The V gene's germline CDR1 is SGHTS and CDR2 YDEGEE. This CDR3 spans 14 amino acids. CDR3 amino acids: CASSSPARGRGYTF. For the CDR3, the DNA is TGTGCCAGCAGCTCTCCAGCTAGGGGCCGGGGCTACACCTTC.

The rearrangement uses TRBV2 and TRBJ2-1; 9 bases align to TRBD1. Per germline, CDR1 SNHLY and CDR2 FYNNEI. This CDR3 spans 15 amino acids. V was pared by 7 bases and J by 4 bases, with 8 bases of the junction left unmatched. CDR3 protein: CASIPGTGRYNEQFF. As DNA, the CDR3 is TGTGCCAGCATCCCCGGGACAGGGAGATACAATGAGCAGTTCTTC. The full variable domain, in which reference TRBV2 and TRBJ2-1 provide the parts outside the CDR3, is EPEVTQTPSHQVTQMGQEVILRCVPISNHLYFYWYRQILGQKVEFLVSFYNNEISEKSEIFDDQFSVERPDGSNFTLKIRSTKLEDSAMYFCASIPGTGRYNEQFFGPGTRLTVL.

The rearrangement links TRBV12-2 to TRBJ1-5; the table gives TRBD1 as D, unverified against the DNA. TRBV12-2 is assigned pseudogene status. This CDR3 comprises 15 residues. This CDR3 is CASRSPRVSNQPQHF. The CDR3 nucleotides read TGTGCAAGTCGCTCCCCCAGGGTGAGCAATCAGCCCCAGCATTTT.

The J gene is TRBJ2-7, the V gene TRBV7-3; D not resolved. This CDR3 contains 12 residues. Germline CDR1 SGHTA, CDR2 FQGTGA. Trimming removed 8 bases from V and 5 bases from J, with 13 bases in between. CDR3 DNA sequence: TGTGCCAGCTCCTTGGGCCGCGACGAGCAGTACTTC. Residues: CASSLGRDEQYF.

CDR3 region: CASRGQGNQPQHF. In DNA form, the CDR3 reads TGTGCCAGCAGAGGACAGGGCAATCAGCCCCAGCATTTT. The rearrangement uses TRBV27 and TRBJ1-5, with 7 positions matching TRBD1. The trim removed 6 bases at V and 2 bases at J, leaving 1 base unmatched. The CDR3 runs to 13 residues. Per the germline V gene, CDR1 is MNHEY and CDR2 is SMNVEV (reference sequence).

The gene calls are TRBV7-2 and TRBJ2-5; 7 bases line up with TRBD2. The CDR3 consists of 18 residues. Germline V lookup: CDR1 SGHTA, CDR2 FQGNSA. The junction had 15 bases not matched to a gene; V was cut back by 2 bases and J by 3 bases. The DNA for the CDR3 is TGTGCCAGCAGCTTACTAGTTCTAGCGGCTTCAACCAAAGAGACCCAGTACTTC. As protein: CASSLLVLAASTKETQYF.

A few counts support this clone. The CDR3 DNA follows: TGTGCCAGCAATCAGAATAGCGGGAGAACTGAGCAGTTCTTC. The encoded protein is CASNQNSGRTEQFF. This chain connects TRBV6-5 to TRBJ2-1; TRBD2 matches at 9 bases. Germline loops: CDR1 MNHEY, CDR2 SVGAGI. The ends lost 7 bases at V and 9 bases at J; junction bases unmatched: 10. CDR3 length: 14 amino acids.

This clone was detected once. This chain links TRBV5-6 with TRBJ1-1; 7 nucleotides match TRBD1. Germline lookup yields CDR1 SGHDT and CDR2 YYEEEE. This CDR3 has 14 amino acids. V was pared by 0 bases and J by 5 bases, with 4 bases of the junction left unmatched. CDR3: CASSLVAGGTEAFF. The CDR3 nucleotides are TGTGCCAGCAGCTTGGTAGCAGGGGGAACTGAAGCTTTCTTT.

The CDR3 spells CASSVGAGGFQTQYF. CDR3 DNA: TGTGCCAGCAGCGTAGGGGCGGGGGGATTTCAGACCCAGTACTTC. V usage is TRBV9 and J usage is TRBJ2-5; TRBD2 matches at 8 bases. The germline V gene encodes CDR1 SGDLS and CDR2 YYNGEE. The V segment lost 0 bases and the J segment 6 bases; nucleotides outside the gene matches: 7. CDR3 size: 15 residues.

V and J are TRBV7-9 and TRBJ1-4; tentative D call: TRBD1 (6 bases). This CDR3 is 14 amino acids long. The V and J ends lost 2 bases and 7 bases respectively, with 11 bases between them. CDR1 and CDR2 (germline): SEHNR, FQNEAQ (reference sequence). The CDR3 loop reads CASSLRGALEKLFF. The CDR3 coding sequence is TGTGCCAGCAGCTTACGGGGGGCGCTTGAAAAACTGTTTTTT.

This chain joins TRBV7-2 and TRBJ2-1; 10 positions match TRBD2. Trimming removed 5 bases from V and 6 bases from J; junction bases left unmatched: 7. CDR3 length: 15 amino acids. Germline V gene lookup returns CDR1 SGHTA and CDR2 FQGNSA. CDR3 sequence reads: CASSLGTSVVNEQFF. CDR3 DNA sequence: TGTGCCAGCAGCCTCGGGACTAGCGTTGTCAATGAGCAGTTCTTC. Full variable domain (rest looked up from reference TRBV7-2 and TRBJ2-1): GAGVSQSPSNKVTEKGKDVELRCDPISGHTALYWYRQSLGQGLEFLIYFQGNSAPDKSGLPSDRFSAERTGGSVSTLTIQRTQQEDSAVYLCASSLGTSVVNEQFFGPGTRLTVL.

The rearrangement uses TRBV7-2 and TRBJ1-2; D possibly corresponds to TRBD1 (6 bases). The CDR3 totals 15 residues. Per the germline V gene, CDR1 is SGHTA and CDR2 is FQGNSA. With 1 base removed from V and 4 bases from J, the gap between germline ends came to 13 bases. CDR3 residues: CASSLVAGESYGYTF. The CDR3 DNA is TGTGCCAGCAGCTTAGTTGCAGGGGAAAGCTATGGCTACACCTTC.